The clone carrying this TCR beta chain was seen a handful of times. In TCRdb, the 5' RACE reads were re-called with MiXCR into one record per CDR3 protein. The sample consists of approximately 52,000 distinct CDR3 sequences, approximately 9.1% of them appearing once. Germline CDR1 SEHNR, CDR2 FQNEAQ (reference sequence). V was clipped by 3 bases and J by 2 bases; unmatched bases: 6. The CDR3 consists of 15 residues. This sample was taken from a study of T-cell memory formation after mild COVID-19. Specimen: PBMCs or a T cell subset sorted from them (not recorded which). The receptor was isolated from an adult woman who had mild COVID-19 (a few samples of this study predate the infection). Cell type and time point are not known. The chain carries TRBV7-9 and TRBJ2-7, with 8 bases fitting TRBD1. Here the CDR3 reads CASSFGDRRAYEQYF. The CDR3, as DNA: TGTGCCAGCAGCTTTGGGGACAGGCGTGCCTACGAGCAGTACTTC. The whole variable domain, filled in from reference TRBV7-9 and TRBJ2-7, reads DTGVSQNPRHKITKRGQNVTFRCDPISEHNRLYWYRQTLGQGPEFLTYFQNEAQLEKSRLLSDRFSAERPKGSFSTLEIQRTEQGDSAMYLCASSFGDRRAYEQYFGPGTRLTVT.